This record looks at one TCR beta chain sequence and its context. The sample holds a few counts of this clonotype. Its antigen is still unknown. No much larger clonotype is one base removed from it; base qualities were not supplied. The study was a case-control design nested within a healthcare worker cohort in London, UK, with weekly nasopharyngeal swab PCR tests and blood sampling. Healthcare workers were recruited between 23 and 31 March 2020, during the week of the UK lockdown, and were followed weekly for up to about 15 weeks. Library creation used 5' RACE. The instrument was a NextSeq 500. To correct for sequencing error and PCR bias, the TCR library protocol tagged individual cDNA molecules with unique molecular identifiers. Both TCR alpha and beta chains were sequenced, and tight co-correlation was observed between alpha and beta sequence abundances in each sample. The authors processed their data as follows. Decombinator V4 was used to perform V gene, J gene and CDR3 annotation of TCR sequences. TCRs were defined as expanded if a significant change between any two time points was detected under a Poisson model with p below 0.0001. Abundances of TCRs were expressed as counts per million after normalisation to the total number of TCRs sequenced in each sample. VDJdb, accessed 1 November 2021, was searched for CMV, EBV and SARS-CoV-2 annotated TCRs, excluding TCRs annotated for multiple antigens. TCRdb trimmed the raw reads at Q25, called clones with MiXCR and kept productive beta chains. For every CDR3 protein sequence, its rows merge into one entry that carries the most common genes and DNA. The V and J calls here are based on TCRdb, not the publication. The table for this sample lists more than 90,000 distinct CDR3 sequences; less than 15% of them were counted only once. The ten largest clones capture around 2% of the sample.

The data are from a study of early T cells in non-severe SARS-CoV-2 infection (dated by TCRdb to the early 2020s). About the study as a whole: TCR sequencing used bulk RNA from unsorted whole blood, so alpha and beta chains could not be paired. The study at large found these results: VDJdb matching was skewed toward anti-spike CD8 responses, so virus-specific expansions were likely underestimated and private and CD4 specificities were missed.

The receptor comes from an adult who was a healthcare worker with PCR-confirmed SARS-CoV-2 infection or an uninfected control (not recorded which). Material: whole blood.

The DNA sequence is given as TGCAGTGCTAGAGAACCGGACAGATTAAGCTCTGGAAACACCATATATTTT. The resulting protein is CSAREPDRLSSGNTIYF. Recombination joined TRBV20-1 with TRBJ1-3, and possibly TRBD1, on 6 matching bases. The germline V gene (reference sequence) gives CDR1 as DFQATT and CDR2 as SNEGSKA. V and J are truncated by 0 bases and 0 bases respectively, leaving an intervening sequence of 15 bases. The CDR3, cysteine through phenylalanine, is 17 amino acids long. Just CDR3 DNA is preserved here, 51 bases in frame from base 1.